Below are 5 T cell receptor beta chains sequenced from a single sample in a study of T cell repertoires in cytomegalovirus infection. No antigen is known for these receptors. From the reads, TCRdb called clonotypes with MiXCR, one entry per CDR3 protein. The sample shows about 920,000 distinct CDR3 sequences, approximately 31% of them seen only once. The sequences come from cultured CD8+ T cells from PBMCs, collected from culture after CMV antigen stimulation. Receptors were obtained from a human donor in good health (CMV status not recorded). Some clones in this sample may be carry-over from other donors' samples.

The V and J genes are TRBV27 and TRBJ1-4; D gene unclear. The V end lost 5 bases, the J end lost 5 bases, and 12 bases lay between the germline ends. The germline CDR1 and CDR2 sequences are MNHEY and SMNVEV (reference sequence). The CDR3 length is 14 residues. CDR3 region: CASSGDNRNEKLFF. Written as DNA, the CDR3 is TGTGCCAGCAGTGGGGATAATAGGAATGAAAAACTGTTTTTT.

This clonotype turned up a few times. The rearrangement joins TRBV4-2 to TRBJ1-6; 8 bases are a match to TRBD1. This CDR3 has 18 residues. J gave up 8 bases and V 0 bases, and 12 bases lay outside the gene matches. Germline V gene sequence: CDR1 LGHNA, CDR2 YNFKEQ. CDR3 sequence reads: CASSQDSQGAPFDSPLHF. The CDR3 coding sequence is TGTGCCAGCAGCCAAGATAGTCAGGGGGCGCCTTTCGATTCACCCCTCCACTTT.

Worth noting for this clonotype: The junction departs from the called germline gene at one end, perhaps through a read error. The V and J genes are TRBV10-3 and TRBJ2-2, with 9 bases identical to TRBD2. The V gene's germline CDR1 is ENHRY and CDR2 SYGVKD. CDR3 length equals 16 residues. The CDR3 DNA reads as TGTGCCATCAGGGAGTCAGCGGGGGGCCCGTCCGGGGAGCTGTTTTTT. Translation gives CAIRESAGGPSGELFF.

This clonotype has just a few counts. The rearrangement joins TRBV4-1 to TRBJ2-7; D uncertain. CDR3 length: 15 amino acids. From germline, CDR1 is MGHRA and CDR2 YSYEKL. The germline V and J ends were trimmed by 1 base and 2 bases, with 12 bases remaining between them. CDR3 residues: CASSQASLTPYEQYF. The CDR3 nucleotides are TGCGCCAGCAGCCAAGCAAGTTTAACACCCTACGAGCAGTACTTC.

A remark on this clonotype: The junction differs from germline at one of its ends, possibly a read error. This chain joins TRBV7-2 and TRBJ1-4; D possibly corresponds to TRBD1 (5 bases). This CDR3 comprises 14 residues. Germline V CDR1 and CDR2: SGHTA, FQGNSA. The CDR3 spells CANSSPGYEEKLFF. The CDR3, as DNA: TGTGCCAACAGCTCCCCAGGGTATGAAGAAAAACTGTTTTTT.